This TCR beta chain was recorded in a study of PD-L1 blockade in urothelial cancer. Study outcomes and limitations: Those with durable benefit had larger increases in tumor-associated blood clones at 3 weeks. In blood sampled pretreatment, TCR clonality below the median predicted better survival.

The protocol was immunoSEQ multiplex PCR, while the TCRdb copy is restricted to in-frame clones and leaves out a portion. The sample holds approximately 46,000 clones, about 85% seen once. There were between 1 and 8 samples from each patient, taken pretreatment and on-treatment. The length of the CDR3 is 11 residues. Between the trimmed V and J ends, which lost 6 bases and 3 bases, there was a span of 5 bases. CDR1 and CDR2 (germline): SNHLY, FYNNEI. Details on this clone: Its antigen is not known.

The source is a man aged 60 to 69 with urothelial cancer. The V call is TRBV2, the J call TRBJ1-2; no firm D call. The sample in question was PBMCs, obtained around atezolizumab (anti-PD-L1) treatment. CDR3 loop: CASRRDYGYTF. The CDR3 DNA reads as TGTGCCAGCAGGAGGGACTATGGCTACACCTTC.